This entry concerns a single T cell receptor (beta chain). Antigen specificity is unknown. This CDR3 spans 14 amino acids. V lost 1 base, J lost 8 bases, and 7 bases stayed unmatched. Germline V gene lookup returns CDR1 MDHEN and CDR2 SYDVKM. Measured with immunoSEQ multiplex PCR; TCRdb has only the in-frame clones, and not every one. The sample holds around 2.5 million clones; under 95% are singletons and the top ten take more than 0.35%. The authors divided CD4+ cells into CD45RA+ naive and CD45RA-negative memory subsets. The data originate from a study of shared clonotypes between healthy human individuals. General study findings and limits: The genetic and exposure-history diversity represented was limited by few donors. Relative to their counterparts shared across all four donors, non-shared clonotypes exhibited diminished generation probabilities. Rarefaction curves obtained for sorted subsets showed sequencing incomplete despite large depth.

Sequenced: naive CD4+ T cells from PBMCs. The subset denotes: CD45RA+ positively selected. This chain uses TRBV28 with TRBJ1-2, with 7 nucleotides matching TRBD1. The TCR comes from a man between 18 and 29 years old in good health. Some clones in this sample may be carry-over from other donors' samples. CDR3 sequence reads: CASSLYRGLVGYTF. CDR3 coding DNA: TGTGCCAGCAGTTTATACAGGGGTTTGGTAGGCTACACCTTC.